This T cell receptor beta chain was captured in a study of vaccination and CD4 T cells after COVID-19. Study-wide findings and caveats: In convalescent patients, a median 86.3% of post-vaccine SARS-CoV-2-reactive clones appeared only after vaccination.

The CDR3 spans 12 residues. Germline V CDR1 and CDR2: SEHNR, FQNEAQ (reference sequence). The V and J ends lost 1 base and 8 bases respectively, with 5 bases between them. A few counts support this clonotype. Its antigen remains unidentified. The time point here: late sampling 161 to 241 days after vaccination in three convalescent patients. Treatment specified: roughly 10-day PBMC culture with coronavirus spike peptide pools or control peptides (ViraFEST assay). Antigen-specific T cell expansion with peptide pools preceded TCR sequencing in the ViraFEST approach. An Oncomine TCR Beta short-read assay was used to sequence the DNA from cultured CD4+ T cells. TCRdb reprocessed the PCR reads via MiXCR and lists one record per CDR3 protein. The table has more than 20,000 distinct CDR3 sequences, approximately 29% seen once.

The TCR comes from a human donor who had recovered from COVID-19. V usage is TRBV7-9 and J usage is TRBJ1-4; unclear D gene. The sequences come from CD4+ T cells from blood, cultured in vitro, collected about 7 months after SARS-CoV-2 vaccination. This CDR3 reads CASSLEGEKLFF. CDR3 coding DNA: TGTGCCAGCAGCTTAGAAGGGGAAAAACTGTTTTTT.